These T cell receptor beta chains were read from a single sample in a study of blood T cell repertoires in COVID-19. Data came from immunoSEQ multiplex PCR; TCRdb stores just in-frame clones and leaves some out. Of around 68,000 clones in the sample, around nine tenths are singletons; the top ten hold less than 2.5%. The sequencing input was peripheral blood. These receptors originate from a human donor in a cohort sampled during active COVID-19. CDR3s include the opening cysteine and the closing phenylalanine or tryptophan. Fields, in order: CDR3 protein, CDR3 DNA, D gene, clone size, V gene, CDR3 length, J gene. D genes are given only for firm matches. Clone size, where shown, is once, few, many, or a class for clones that have expanded.

CDR3 protein: CASSLATRGNTGELFF
CDR3 DNA: TGTGCCAGCAGCTTGGCAACCAGGGGGAACACCGGGGAGCTGTTTTTT
D gene: NA
clone size: NA
V gene: TRBV5-4
CDR3 length: 16
J gene: TRBJ2-2

CDR3 protein: CASSQRAADYRSGANVLTF
CDR3 DNA: TGCGCCAGCAGCCAAAGGGCCGCGGACTACCGATCTGGGGCCAACGTCCTGACTTTC
D gene: NA
clone size: NA
V gene: TRBV4-3
CDR3 length: 19
J gene: TRBJ2-6

CDR3 protein: CASSVVPPPNSPLHF
CDR3 DNA: TGTGCCAGCAGTGTCGTCCCCCCCCCTAATTCACCCCTCCACTTT
D gene: NA
clone size: NA
V gene: TRBV2
CDR3 length: 15
J gene: TRBJ1-6

CDR3 protein: CASSRDRLGNGYTF
CDR3 DNA: TGTGCCAGCAGTCGGGACAGGCTGGGGAATGGCTACACCTTC
D gene: TRBD1
clone size: NA
V gene: TRBV28
CDR3 length: 14
J gene: TRBJ1-2

CDR3 protein: CASSQESGQGRGYGYTF
CDR3 DNA: TGCGCCAGCAGCCAAGAATCGGGACAGGGTAGGGGCTATGGCTACACCTTC
D gene: TRBD1
clone size: NA
V gene: TRBV4-1
CDR3 length: 17
J gene: TRBJ1-2

CDR3 protein: CATSDPWTSGVGDTQYF
CDR3 DNA: TGTGCCACCAGTGATCCTTGGACTAGCGGGGTGGGAGATACGCAGTATTTT
D gene: TRBD2
clone size: NA
V gene: TRBV24-1
CDR3 length: 17
J gene: TRBJ2-3

CDR3 protein: CASSLFVAGQGDGYTF
CDR3 DNA: TGTGCCAGCAGCTTATTCGTTGCGGGACAGGGGGATGGCTACACCTTC
D gene: TRBD1
clone size: NA
V gene: TRBV7-8
CDR3 length: 16
J gene: TRBJ1-2

CDR3 protein: CASSLSHGETQYF
CDR3 DNA: TGTGCCAGCAGCTTGTCCCACGGAGAGACCCAGTACTTC
D gene: NA
clone size: NA
V gene: TRBV13
CDR3 length: 13
J gene: TRBJ2-5

CDR3 protein: CATSRATETNYGYTF
CDR3 DNA: TGTGCCACCAGCCGAGCGACGGAGACCAACTATGGCTACACCTTC
D gene: NA
clone size: NA
V gene: TRBV15
CDR3 length: 15
J gene: TRBJ1-2

CDR3 protein: CASSPQGGLNTGELFF
CDR3 DNA: TGTGCCAGCAGCCCCCAGGGGGGATTAAACACCGGGGAGCTGTTTTTT
D gene: NA
clone size: few
V gene: TRBV7-6
CDR3 length: 16
J gene: TRBJ2-2

CDR3 protein: CASSPGSGETQYF
CDR3 DNA: TGCGCCAGCAGTCCCGGGTCCGGGGAGACCCAGTACTTC
D gene: NA
clone size: NA
V gene: TRBV10-1
CDR3 length: 13
J gene: TRBJ2-5

CDR3 protein: CASEAGSNQPQHF
CDR3 DNA: TGTGCCAGCGAAGCCGGGTCAAATCAGCCCCAGCATTTT
D gene: NA
clone size: NA
V gene: TRBV6-5
CDR3 length: 13
J gene: TRBJ1-5

CDR3 protein: CASSLSGAVGTDTQYF
CDR3 DNA: TGCGCCAGCAGCCTTTCAGGGGCCGTGGGCACAGATACGCAGTATTTT
D gene: NA
clone size: NA
V gene: TRBV5-1
CDR3 length: 16
J gene: TRBJ2-3

CDR3 protein: CASSPDRGGTEAFF
CDR3 DNA: TGTGCCAGCAGCCCGGACAGGGGGGGGACTGAAGCTTTCTTT
D gene: TRBD1
clone size: NA
V gene: TRBV4-2
CDR3 length: 14
J gene: TRBJ1-1

CDR3 protein: CASSRGSTDLSGYTF
CDR3 DNA: TGTGCCAGCAGCCGCGGCTCGACGGATTTGAGTGGCTACACCTTC
D gene: NA
clone size: NA
V gene: TRBV11-2
CDR3 length: 15
J gene: TRBJ1-2

CDR3 protein: CASNLGGIGEKLFF
CDR3 DNA: TGTGCCAGCAACTTAGGAGGGATAGGTGAAAAACTGTTTTTT
D gene: NA
clone size: NA
V gene: TRBV14
CDR3 length: 14
J gene: TRBJ1-4

CDR3 protein: CASSRAQTPWDEQYF
CDR3 DNA: TGTGCCAGCAGCCGAGCCCAGACACCCTGGGACGAGCAGTACTTC
D gene: NA
clone size: NA
V gene: TRBV6-5
CDR3 length: 15
J gene: TRBJ2-7

CDR3 protein: CASSQDRARGEAFF
CDR3 DNA: TGCGCCAGCAGCCAAGATCGGGCACGGGGGGAAGCTTTCTTT
D gene: NA
clone size: NA
V gene: TRBV4-1
CDR3 length: 14
J gene: TRBJ1-1

CDR3 protein: CASSLKGGGYTF
CDR3 DNA: TGTGCCAGCAGCCTAAAAGGGGGTGGCTACACCTTC
D gene: NA
clone size: NA
V gene: TRBV28
CDR3 length: 12
J gene: TRBJ1-2

CDR3 protein: CASSYSASGSIYEQFF
CDR3 DNA: TGTGCCAGCAGTTACTCGGCTAGCGGGAGTATCTATGAGCAGTTCTTC
D gene: TRBD2
clone size: NA
V gene: TRBV6-5
CDR3 length: 16
J gene: TRBJ2-1

CDR3 protein: CASSQPGSNTEAFF
CDR3 DNA: TGTGCCAGCAGCCAGCCGGGGAGCAACACTGAAGCTTTCTTT
D gene: NA
clone size: NA
V gene: TRBV6-5
CDR3 length: 14
J gene: TRBJ1-1

CDR3 protein: CASRPGGSGVLTF
CDR3 DNA: TGTGCCAGTAGGCCGGGAGGCAGCGGCGTCCTGACTTTC
D gene: TRBD2
clone size: NA
V gene: TRBV19
CDR3 length: 13
J gene: TRBJ2-6

CDR3 protein: CATSALGGTEAFF
CDR3 DNA: TGTGCCACCAGTGCCCTCGGGGGAACTGAAGCTTTCTTT
D gene: NA
clone size: NA
V gene: TRBV24-1
CDR3 length: 13
J gene: TRBJ1-1

CDR3 protein: CAWSEGLLNEQFF
CDR3 DNA: TGTGCCTGGAGTGAAGGACTACTCAATGAGCAGTTCTTC
D gene: NA
clone size: NA
V gene: TRBV30
CDR3 length: 13
J gene: TRBJ2-1

CDR3 protein: CASSPGGTGITAFF
CDR3 DNA: TGTGCCAGCAGTCCTGGGGGTACAGGGATCACTGCTTTCTTT
D gene: NA
clone size: NA
V gene: TRBV28
CDR3 length: 14
J gene: TRBJ1-1

CDR3 protein: CASSWRTGEYGYTF
CDR3 DNA: TGTGCCAGCAGTTGGAGAACAGGGGAGTATGGCTACACCTTC
D gene: TRBD1
clone size: NA
V gene: TRBV6-2/TRBV6-3
CDR3 length: 14
J gene: TRBJ1-2

CDR3 protein: CASSQGTGVDF
CDR3 DNA: TGTGCCAGCAGTCAGGGGACAGGGGTCGATTTC
D gene: TRBD1
clone size: NA
V gene: TRBV6-6
CDR3 length: 11
J gene: TRBJ2-7

CDR3 protein: CSTRQGLTEAFF
CDR3 DNA: TGCAGCACAAGACAGGGGCTGACTGAAGCTTTCTTT
D gene: TRBD1
clone size: NA
V gene: TRBV29-1
CDR3 length: 12
J gene: TRBJ1-1

CDR3 protein: CASSLGTGRTEAFF
CDR3 DNA: TGTGCCAGCAGCTTAGGGACAGGGAGAACTGAAGCTTTCTTT
D gene: TRBD1
clone size: NA
V gene: TRBV13
CDR3 length: 14
J gene: TRBJ1-1

CDR3 protein: CASSPDGGSVSYEQYF
CDR3 DNA: TGTGCCAGCAGTCCCGATGGGGGGTCCGTCTCCTACGAGCAGTACTTC
D gene: NA
clone size: NA
V gene: TRBV28
CDR3 length: 16
J gene: TRBJ2-7

CDR3 protein: CASSVASGGLVNEQFF
CDR3 DNA: TGTGCCAGCAGCGTAGCTAGCGGGGGGCTAGTCAATGAGCAGTTCTTC
D gene: TRBD2
clone size: NA
V gene: TRBV9
CDR3 length: 16
J gene: TRBJ2-1

CDR3 protein: CASSQDGLVTVYNEQFF
CDR3 DNA: TGTGCCAGCAGCCAAGACGGGTTAGTAACGGTCTACAATGAGCAGTTCTTC
D gene: NA
clone size: NA
V gene: TRBV14
CDR3 length: 17
J gene: TRBJ2-1

CDR3 protein: CASSQVRGGTDTQYF
CDR3 DNA: TGTGCCAGCAGCCAAGTTCGGGGGGGCACAGATACGCAGTATTTT
D gene: TRBD2
clone size: NA
V gene: TRBV3-1/TRBV3-2
CDR3 length: 15
J gene: TRBJ2-3

CDR3 protein: CASSFGGRRTDTQYF
CDR3 DNA: TGTGCCAGCAGTTTTGGCGGGAGACGCACAGATACGCAGTATTTT
D gene: TRBD2
clone size: NA
V gene: TRBV28
CDR3 length: 15
J gene: TRBJ2-3

CDR3 protein: CASSLRAGGYNEQFF
CDR3 DNA: TGTGCCAGCAGCTTACGGGCGGGAGGGTACAATGAGCAGTTCTTC
D gene: TRBD2
clone size: few
V gene: TRBV11-3
CDR3 length: 15
J gene: TRBJ2-1

CDR3 protein: CASSQATGDYQPQHF
CDR3 DNA: TGCGCCAGCAGCCAGGCGACAGGGGATTATCAGCCCCAGCATTTT
D gene: TRBD1
clone size: NA
V gene: TRBV4-1
CDR3 length: 15
J gene: TRBJ1-5

CDR3 protein: CASSPAGGNSPLHF
CDR3 DNA: TGTGCCAGCAGCCCGGCCGGCGGTAATTCACCCCTCCACTTT
D gene: NA
clone size: NA
V gene: TRBV3-1/TRBV3-2
CDR3 length: 14
J gene: TRBJ1-6

CDR3 protein: CASSSGLAGGLGETQYF
CDR3 DNA: TGCGCCAGCAGCTCGGGACTAGCGGGAGGATTGGGGGAGACCCAGTACTTC
D gene: TRBD2
clone size: NA
V gene: TRBV4-3
CDR3 length: 17
J gene: TRBJ2-5

CDR3 protein: CAISESTREPQHF
CDR3 DNA: TGTGCCATCAGTGAGTCGACTAGGGAGCCCCAGCATTTT
D gene: NA
clone size: NA
V gene: TRBV10-3
CDR3 length: 13
J gene: TRBJ1-5

CDR3 protein: CASSQVTVGYGYTF
CDR3 DNA: TGTGCCAGCAGCCAAGTGACAGTAGGCTATGGCTACACCTTC
D gene: NA
clone size: NA
V gene: TRBV6-2/TRBV6-3
CDR3 length: 14
J gene: TRBJ1-2

CDR3 protein: CASSLASGRGNEQFF
CDR3 DNA: TGCGCCAGCAGCTTGGCTAGCGGGAGGGGCAATGAGCAGTTCTTC
D gene: TRBD2
clone size: NA
V gene: TRBV5-1
CDR3 length: 15
J gene: TRBJ2-1

CDR3 protein: CSVDGLAGEDTQYF
CDR3 DNA: TGCAGCGTTGATGGCCTAGCGGGAGAGGATACGCAGTATTTT
D gene: TRBD2
clone size: NA
V gene: TRBV29-1
CDR3 length: 14
J gene: TRBJ2-3

CDR3 protein: CASSLGTGQPQHF
CDR3 DNA: TGTGCCAGCAGCTTGGGGACTGGCCAGCCCCAGCATTTT
D gene: NA
clone size: few
V gene: TRBV11-1
CDR3 length: 13
J gene: TRBJ1-5

CDR3 protein: CASSRGVENTEAFF
CDR3 DNA: TGTGCCAGCAGCCGCGGAGTGGAGAACACTGAAGCTTTCTTT
D gene: NA
clone size: NA
V gene: TRBV3-1/TRBV3-2
CDR3 length: 14
J gene: TRBJ1-1

CDR3 protein: CASRWAGASETQYF
CDR3 DNA: TGTGCCAGCCGCTGGGCGGGAGCCTCAGAGACCCAGTACTTC
D gene: TRBD2
clone size: NA
V gene: TRBV3-1/TRBV3-2
CDR3 length: 14
J gene: TRBJ2-5

CDR3 protein: CASSYGYLLSGTYEQYF
CDR3 DNA: TGTGCCAGCAGTTACGGGTACCTATTGTCGGGGACCTACGAGCAGTACTTC
D gene: NA
clone size: NA
V gene: TRBV6-2/TRBV6-3
CDR3 length: 17
J gene: TRBJ2-7

CDR3 protein: CASSYRRSSRFF
CDR3 DNA: TGTGCCAGCAGTTATCGACGGAGCTCACGGTTCTTC
D gene: NA
clone size: many
V gene: TRBV6-2/TRBV6-3
CDR3 length: 12
J gene: TRBJ2-1

CDR3 protein: CATRSSGGNADTQYF
CDR3 DNA: TGTGCCACCAGATCTAGCGGGGGGAATGCAGATACGCAGTATTTT
D gene: TRBD2
clone size: NA
V gene: TRBV24-1
CDR3 length: 15
J gene: TRBJ2-3

CDR3 protein: CASSQGTGMRGEAFF
CDR3 DNA: TGTGCCAGCAGCCAAGGAACAGGGATGAGGGGTGAAGCTTTCTTT
D gene: NA
clone size: NA
V gene: TRBV3-1/TRBV3-2
CDR3 length: 15
J gene: TRBJ1-1